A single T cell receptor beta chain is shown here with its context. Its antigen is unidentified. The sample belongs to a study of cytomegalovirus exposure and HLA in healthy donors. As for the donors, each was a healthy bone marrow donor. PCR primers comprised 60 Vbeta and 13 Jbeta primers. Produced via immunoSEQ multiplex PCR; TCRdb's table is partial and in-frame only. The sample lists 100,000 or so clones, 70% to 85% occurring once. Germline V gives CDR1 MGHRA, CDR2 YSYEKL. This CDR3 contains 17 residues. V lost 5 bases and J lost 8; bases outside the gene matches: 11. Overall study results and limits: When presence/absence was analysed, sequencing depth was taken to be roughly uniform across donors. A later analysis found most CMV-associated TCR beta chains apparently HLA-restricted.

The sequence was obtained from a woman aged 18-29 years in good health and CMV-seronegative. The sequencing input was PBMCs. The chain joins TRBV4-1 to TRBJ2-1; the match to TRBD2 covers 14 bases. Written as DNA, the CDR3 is TGCGCCAGCAGCGTTCGACTAGCGGGAGGGCCTGGGGATGAGCAGTTCTTC. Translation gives CASSVRLAGGPGDEQFF.